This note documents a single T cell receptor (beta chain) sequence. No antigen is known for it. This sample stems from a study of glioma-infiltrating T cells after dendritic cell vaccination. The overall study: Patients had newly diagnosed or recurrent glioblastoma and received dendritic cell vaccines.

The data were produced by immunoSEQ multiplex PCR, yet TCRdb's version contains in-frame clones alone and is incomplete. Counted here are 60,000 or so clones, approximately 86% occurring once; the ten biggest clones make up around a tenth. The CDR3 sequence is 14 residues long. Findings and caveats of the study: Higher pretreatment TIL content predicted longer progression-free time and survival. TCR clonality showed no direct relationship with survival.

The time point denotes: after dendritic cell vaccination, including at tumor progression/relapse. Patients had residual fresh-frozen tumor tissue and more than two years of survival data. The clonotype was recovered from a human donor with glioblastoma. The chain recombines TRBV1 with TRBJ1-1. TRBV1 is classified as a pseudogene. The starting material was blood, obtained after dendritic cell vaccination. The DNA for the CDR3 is TGCACCAGCAGCCACGAATCACCGGGCACTGAAGCTTTCTTT. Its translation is CTSSHESPGTEAFF.